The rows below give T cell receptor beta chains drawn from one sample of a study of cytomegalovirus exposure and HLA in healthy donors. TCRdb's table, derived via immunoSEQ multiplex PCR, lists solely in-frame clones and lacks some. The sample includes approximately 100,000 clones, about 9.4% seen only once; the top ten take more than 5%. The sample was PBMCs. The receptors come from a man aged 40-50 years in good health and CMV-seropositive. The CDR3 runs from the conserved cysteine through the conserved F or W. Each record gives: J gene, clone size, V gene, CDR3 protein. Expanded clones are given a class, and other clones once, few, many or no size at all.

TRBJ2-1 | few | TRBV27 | CASSFGDLGGSYNEQFF
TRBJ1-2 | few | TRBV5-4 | CASSHSTGGKDYGYTF
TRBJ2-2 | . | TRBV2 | CATLGQVLSPGELFF
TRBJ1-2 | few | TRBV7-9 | CASSRTGENNYGYTF
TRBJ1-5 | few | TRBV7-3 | CASSPQQGQPQHF
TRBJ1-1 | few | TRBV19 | CASSSQAMGRNTEAFF
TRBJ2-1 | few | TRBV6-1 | CASSETSYNEQFF
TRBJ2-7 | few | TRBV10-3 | CAIGPGDYEQYF
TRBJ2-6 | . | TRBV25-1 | CASSGRTGDGANVLTF
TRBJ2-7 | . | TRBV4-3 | CASSPSLLAGTYEQYF
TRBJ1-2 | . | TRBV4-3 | CASSQDSDRHYGYTF
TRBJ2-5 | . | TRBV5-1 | CASSSRLAEETQYF
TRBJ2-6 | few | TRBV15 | CATSRDRGSGANVLTF
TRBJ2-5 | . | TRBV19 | CASSSRTSKGRETQYF
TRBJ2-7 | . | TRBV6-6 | CASSPGTGLYEQYF
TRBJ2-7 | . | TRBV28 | CASSYPGSRREQYF
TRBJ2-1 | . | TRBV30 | CAWTGPTEQFF
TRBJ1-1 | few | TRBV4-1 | CASSRGDTEAFF
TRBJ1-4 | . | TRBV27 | CASRWGGRDGTNEKLFF
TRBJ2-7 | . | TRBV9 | CASSASGSLRGEQYF